This T cell receptor (beta chain) was recovered during a study of shared clonotypes between healthy human individuals. Produced via immunoSEQ multiplex PCR; TCRdb's table is partial and in-frame only. The table lists some 2,500,000 clones, approximately 93% of them singletons. Healthy HIV-negative adults without recent acute infections or vaccinations served as donors. There are 14 residues in the CDR3. Germline V CDR1 and CDR2: GTSNPN, SVGIG (reference sequence). Deletions cut 4 bases from V and 4 bases from J, with 16 bases between. The genes are TRBV30 and TRBJ1-2; D is unresolved. The source of this sequence is a man between 18 and 29 years old in good health. Some clones in this sample may be carry-over from other donors' samples. Material: naive CD4+ T cells from PBMCs. Subset given: CD45RA+ positively selected. The CDR3 here is CAWISLGFGYGYTF. The CDR3, as DNA: TGTGCCTGGATCAGTCTGGGATTTGGCTATGGCTACACCTTC.